The 15 T cell receptor beta chains presented below share a single source sample, sequenced in a study of cytomegalovirus exposure and HLA in healthy donors. In the PCR, 60 Vbeta and 13 Jbeta primers were used. Data came from immunoSEQ multiplex PCR; TCRdb stores just in-frame clones and leaves some out. The sample has some 180,000 clones, roughly 73% seen once. Material for sequencing was PBMCs. The origin of the receptors is a young woman in good health and CMV-seronegative.

The chain couples TRBV13 to TRBJ2-7; no clear D. CDR1 is PRHDT and CDR2 is FYEKMQ in the germline V gene (reference sequence). The V end lost 0 bases, the J end lost 0 bases, and 6 bases lay between the germline ends. The CDR3 runs 14 residues. CDR3 nucleotides: TGTGCCAGCAGCTTAGGGGTGAGCTCCTACGAGCAGTACTTC. Translation gives CASSLGVSSYEQYF. The full variable domain, completed using reference TRBV13 and TRBJ2-7, is AAGVIQSPRHLIKEKRETATLKCYPIPRHDTVYWYQQGPGQDPQFLISFYEKMQSDKGSIPDRFSAQQFSDYHSELNMSSLELGDSALYFCASSLGVSSYEQYFGPGTRLTVT.

CDR3 loop: CASSFLTGLSLGEQFF. CDR3 nucleotide sequence: TGTGCCAGCAGCTTCCTGACAGGCCTTTCCCTCGGTGAGCAGTTCTTC. The V and J genes are TRBV7-3 and TRBJ2-1, with D maybe TRBD1 (6 bases). Trimming took 3 bases from V and 9 from J, leaving 21 bases between them. Germline assignment: CDR1 SGHTA and CDR2 FQGTGA. CDR3 size: 16 residues.

This rearrangement joins TRBV9 to TRBJ2-7, with 8 bases that match TRBD2. J lost 2 bases, V lost 0 bases, and 4 bases had no gene match. Germline assignment: CDR1 SGDLS and CDR2 YYNGEE. CDR3 size: 15 residues. CDR3 residues: CASSVGGGPTYEQYF. CDR3 DNA sequence: TGTGCCAGCAGCGTAGGCGGGGGGCCAACCTACGAGCAGTACTTC.

The chain recombines TRBV28 with TRBJ1-5; a weak D match, TRBD1 (5 bases). This CDR3 region has 14 residues. The V gene's germline CDR1 is MDHEN and CDR2 SYDVKM. Trimming removed 4 bases at V and 7 bases at J, with 14 bases between. The CDR3 here is CASSYTGLGQPQHF. DNA for the CDR3: TGTGCCAGCAGTTATACAGGATTAGGACAGCCCCAGCATTTT.

To note about this clone: The same CDR3 is also encoded by other DNA sequences in this sample. V and J are TRBV7-9 and TRBJ2-1, with 8 bases that match TRBD2. The CDR3 is made up of 17 amino acids. CDR1 and CDR2 from the germline V gene are SEHNR and FQNEAQ (reference sequence). The V and J ends lost 6 bases and 3 bases, in that order; junction bases with no gene match: 13. The DNA of the CDR3 is TGTGCCAGCAGTCCCCCCTTGCTGCGGGGGGACTACAATGAGCAGTTCTTC. Protein sequence: CASSPPLLRGDYNEQFF.

This clone was counted between two and nine times. V usage is TRBV7-3 and J usage is TRBJ1-4; D possibly corresponds to TRBD1 (5 bases). Germline V lookup: CDR1 SGHTA, CDR2 FQGTGA. V was pared by 5 bases and J by 0 bases, with 10 bases between. The CDR3 contains 15 residues. The CDR3 sequence: CASSLTDATNEKLFF. The CDR3 DNA is TGTGCCAGCAGCCTGACAGATGCAACTAATGAAAAACTGTTTTTT.

This clone was observed a single time. The V call is TRBV5-6, the J call TRBJ1-2; 12 bases are a match to TRBD1. After removal of 2 bases from V and 7 bases from J, the junction contained 6 bases not matched to a gene. Per the germline V gene, CDR1 is SGHDT and CDR2 is YYEEEE. The CDR3 spans 15 residues. The CDR3 sequence is CASSFGTGGSGGYTF. CDR3 DNA sequence: TGTGCCAGCAGCTTTGGGACAGGGGGCAGCGGTGGCTACACCTTC.

This clone occurred a few times. V is TRBV10-3 and J is TRBJ2-7; 7 nucleotides agree with TRBD1. The CDR3 runs to 14 residues. Germline lookup yields CDR1 ENHRY and CDR2 SYGVKD. J gave up 1 base and V 6 bases, and 6 bases lay outside the gene matches. The CDR3 region is CAISDPGQSYEQYF. The CDR3 nucleotides are TGTGCCATCAGCGACCCGGGACAGTCCTACGAGCAGTACTTC.

The rearrangement joins TRBV27 to TRBJ1-1, with a possible D match to TRBD1 (6 bases). Germline V gene sequence: CDR1 MNHEY, CDR2 SMNVEV (reference sequence). V lost 5 bases and J 0 bases, leaving 22 bases between the germline ends. This CDR3 has 18 amino acids. The CDR3 is CASSPRGRGGQLNTEAFF. The DNA of the CDR3 is TGTGCCAGCAGTCCTCGGGGTAGGGGTGGACAGTTGAACACTGAAGCTTTCTTT.

This clone has more than one count but fewer than ten. The chain uses TRBV19 and TRBJ2-2; 9 bases fit TRBD1. The CDR3 totals 17 residues. Unmatched junction bases numbered 9, after V lost 4 bases and J lost 3 bases. The germline CDR1 and CDR2 sequences are LNHDA and SQIVND (reference sequence). CDR3: CASSTVGQGRDTGELFF. The CDR3 DNA is TGTGCCAGTAGTACTGTCGGACAGGGGAGGGACACCGGGGAGCTGTTTTTT.

This chain uses TRBV7-9 with TRBJ2-2; D gene uncertain. CDR1 and CDR2 (germline): SEHNR, FQNEAQ (reference sequence). The CDR3 spans 15 residues. V was shortened by 3 bases and J by 6 bases, with 14 bases between the two germline ends. DNA of the CDR3: TGTGCCAGCAGCTTTCCTACTCAGGTTCCCGGGGAGCTGTTTTTT. Amino acids: CASSFPTQVPGELFF.

This clone was counted between two and nine times. This sequence joins TRBV11-2 and TRBJ1-1, with 8 bases fitting TRBD1. The CDR3 totals 11 residues. Germline CDR1 SGHAT, CDR2 FQNNGV. Losses at the gene ends were 5 bases for V and 10 bases for J; bases not matched to a gene: 3. The DNA of the CDR3 is TGTGCCAGCAGCGGGACAGGCGGAGCTTTCTTT. Its translation is CASSGTGGAFF.

CDR3 in DNA: TGTGCCACCTCGCTAGACTCTGGGGCCAACGTCCTGACTTTC. Its protein product is CATSLDSGANVLTF. The chain carries TRBV6-4 and TRBJ2-6; D is ambiguous. This CDR3 has 14 residues. CDR1 is MRHNA, CDR2 SNTAGT, per germline. V was pared by 10 bases and J by 0 bases, with 10 bases between.

This clone showed up just a few times. The chain recombines TRBV30 with TRBJ1-4, with D possibly being TRBD1 (5 bases). CDR3 size: 15 residues. Germline CDR1 and CDR2: GTSNPN and SVGIG (reference sequence). V was shortened by 4 bases and J by 1 base, with 13 bases between the two germline ends. CDR3 loop: CAWNGWGGTNEKLFF. The CDR3 DNA is TGTGCCTGGAACGGATGGGGGGGAACTAATGAAAAACTGTTTTTT.

V is TRBV7-2 and J is TRBJ2-1; tentatively, D is TRBD2 (5 bases). Looked up from germline, CDR1 is SGHTA and CDR2 is FQGNSA. The V end was cut by 0 bases, the J end by 2 bases, with 11 bases between. CDR3 length: 16 amino acids. Here the CDR3 DNA reads TGTGCCAGCAGCTTAGCGGCGGGTTCCACCTACAATGAGCAGTTCTTC. Protein product: CASSLAAGSTYNEQFF.